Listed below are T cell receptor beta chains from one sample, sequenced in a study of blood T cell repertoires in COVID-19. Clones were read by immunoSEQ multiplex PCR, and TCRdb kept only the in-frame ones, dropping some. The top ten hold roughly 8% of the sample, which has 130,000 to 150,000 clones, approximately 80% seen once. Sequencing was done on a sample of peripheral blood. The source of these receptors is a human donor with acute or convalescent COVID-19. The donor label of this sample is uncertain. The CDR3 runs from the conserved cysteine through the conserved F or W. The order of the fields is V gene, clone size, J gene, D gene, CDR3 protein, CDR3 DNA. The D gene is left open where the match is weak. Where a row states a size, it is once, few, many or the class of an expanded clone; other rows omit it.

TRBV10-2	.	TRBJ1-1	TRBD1	CASRVRQGGTEAFF	TGCGCCAGCAGGGTTAGACAGGGAGGAACTGAAGCTTTCTTT
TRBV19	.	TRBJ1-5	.	CASSIVGGNQPQHF	TGTGCCAGTAGTATAGTAGGAGGGAATCAGCCCCAGCATTTT
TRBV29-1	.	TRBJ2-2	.	CSVVNTGELFF	TGCAGCGTTGTAAACACCGGGGAGCTGTTTTTT
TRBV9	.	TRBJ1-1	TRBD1	CASSTGQGGTEAFF	TGTGCCAGCAGCACCGGACAGGGGGGGACTGAAGCTTTCTTT
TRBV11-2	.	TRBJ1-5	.	CASSSGLGNQPQHF	TGTGCCAGCAGCTCTGGGCTTGGGAATCAGCCCCAGCATTTT
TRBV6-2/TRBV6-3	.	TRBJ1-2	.	CASSLLTGFNYGYTF	TGTGCCAGCAGTCTCTTGACAGGCTTTAACTATGGCTACACCTTC
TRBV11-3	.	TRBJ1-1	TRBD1	CASSDRGTEAFF	TGTGCCAGCAGCGACAGGGGCACTGAAGCTTTCTTT
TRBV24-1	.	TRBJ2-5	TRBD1	CATGGQGGETQYF	TGTGCCACCGGAGGACAGGGGGGAGAGACCCAGTACTTC
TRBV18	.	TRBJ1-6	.	CASSGQRKGSPLHF	TGTGCCAGCTCTGGACAACGGAAGGGTTCACCCCTCCACTTT
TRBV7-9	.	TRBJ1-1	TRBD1	CASERQGEDTEAFF	TGTGCCAGCGAGCGTCAGGGGGAAGACACTGAAGCTTTCTTT
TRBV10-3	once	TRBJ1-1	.	CAISRQAENTEAFF	TGTGCCATCAGCAGACAGGCGGAGAACACTGAAGCTTTCTTT
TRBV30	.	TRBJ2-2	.	CARDPGTGELFF	TGTGCCCGTGACCCGGGGACCGGGGAGCTGTTTTTT
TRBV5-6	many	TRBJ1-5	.	CASSLGGGDRYQPQHF	TGTGCCAGCAGCCTCGGCGGGGGTGACAGATATCAGCCCCAGCATTTT
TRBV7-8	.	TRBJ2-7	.	CASSLVTGGSYEQYF	TGTGCCAGCAGCTTAGTAACCGGAGGTAGCTACGAGCAGTACTTC
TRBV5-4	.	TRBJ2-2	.	CASSLPTKNTGELFF	TGTGCCAGCAGCTTGCCGACAAAGAACACCGGGGAGCTGTTTTTT
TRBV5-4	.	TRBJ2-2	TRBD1	CASSLDRVPNTGELFF	TGTGCCAGCAGCCTGGACAGGGTGCCGAACACCGGGGAGCTGTTTTTT
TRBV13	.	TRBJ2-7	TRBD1	CASSSAGTGSYEQYF	TGTGCCAGCAGCTCGGCCGGGACAGGGTCCTACGAGCAGTACTTC
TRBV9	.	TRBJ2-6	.	CASSVVGGGANVLTF	TGTGCCAGCAGCGTAGTAGGGGGTGGGGCCAACGTCCTGACTTTC
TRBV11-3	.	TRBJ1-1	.	CASSRTGSGTEAFF	TGTGCCAGCAGCCGTACAGGGTCGGGCACTGAAGCTTTCTTT
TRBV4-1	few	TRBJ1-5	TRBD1	CASSPTDRAHQPQHF	TGCGCCAGCAGCCCCACCGACAGGGCTCATCAGCCCCAGCATTTT
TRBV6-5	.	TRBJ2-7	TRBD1	CASTTRRDRTYEQYF	TGTGCCAGCACCACGAGACGGGACAGGACCTACGAGCAGTACTTC
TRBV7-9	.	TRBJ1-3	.	CASSLDREGNTIYF	TGTGCCAGCAGCTTAGACAGGGAAGGAAACACCATATATTTT
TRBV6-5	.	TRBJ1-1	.	CASSSTLNTEAFF	TGTGCCAGCAGTTCGACACTGAACACTGAAGCTTTCTTT
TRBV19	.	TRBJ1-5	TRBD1	CASSPDRVGNQPQHF	TGTGCCAGTAGTCCGGACAGGGTCGGCAATCAGCCCCAGCATTTT
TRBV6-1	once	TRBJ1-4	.	CASSERGYNEKLFF	TGTGCCAGCAGTGAACGCGGATATAATGAAAAACTGTTTTTT
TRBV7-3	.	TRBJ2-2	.	CASSNGGLNTGELFF	TGTGCCAGCTCCAATGGGGGCCTCAACACCGGGGAGCTGTTTTTT
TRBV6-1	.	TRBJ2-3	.	CASSGRRRTSTDTQYF	TGTGCCAGCAGTGGGCGGAGGAGGACTAGCACAGATACGCAGTATTTT
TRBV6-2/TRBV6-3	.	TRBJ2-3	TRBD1	CASSYRQGGTDTQYF	TGTGCCAGCAGTTACAGGCAGGGGGGCACAGATACGCAGTATTTT
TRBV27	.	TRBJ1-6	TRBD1	CASTLRVQGGSNSPLHF	TGTGCCAGCACCCTAAGAGTACAGGGGGGTAGTAATTCACCCCTCCACTTT
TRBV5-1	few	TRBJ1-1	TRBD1	CASSRDSTEAFF	TGCGCCAGCAGCCGGGACAGCACTGAAGCTTTCTTT
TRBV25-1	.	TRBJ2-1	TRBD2	CASSEWEGSSSYNEQFF	TGTGCCAGCAGTGAATGGGAGGGTTCGAGCTCCTACAATGAGCAGTTCTTC
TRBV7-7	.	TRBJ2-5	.	CASSLVSGQETQYF	TGTGCCAGCAGCTTAGTATCCGGGCAAGAGACCCAGTACTTC
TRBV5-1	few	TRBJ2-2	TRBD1	CASSFGQGNTGELFF	TGCGCCAGCAGCTTTGGACAGGGCAACACCGGGGAGCTGTTTTTT
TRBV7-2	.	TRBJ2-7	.	CASRTHRESYEQYF	TGTGCCAGCAGGACCCACAGGGAATCCTACGAGCAGTACTTC
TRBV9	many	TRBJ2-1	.	CASSVVGSAQFF	TGTGCCAGCAGCGTAGTCGGTAGCGCACAGTTCTTC
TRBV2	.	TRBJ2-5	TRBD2	CASRYTSGAETQYF	TGTGCCAGCAGGTACACTAGCGGGGCCGAGACCCAGTACTTC
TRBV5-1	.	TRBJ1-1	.	CASSLTAGDTEAFF	TGCGCCAGCAGTCTGACAGCTGGGGACACTGAAGCTTTCTTT
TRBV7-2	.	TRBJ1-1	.	CASTLMGGLDTEAFF	TGTGCCAGCACCTTAATGGGGGGTTTAGACACTGAAGCTTTCTTT
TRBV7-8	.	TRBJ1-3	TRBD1	CASSLTGGGNTIYF	TGTGCCAGCAGCTTAACAGGGGGTGGAAACACCATATATTTT
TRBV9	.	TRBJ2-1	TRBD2	CASSESPTAGGYNEQFF	TGTGCCAGCAGCGAGAGCCCCACAGCGGGGGGGTACAATGAGCAGTTCTTC
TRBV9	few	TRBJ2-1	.	CASSPFPYNEQFF	TGTGCCAGCAGCCCTTTTCCCTACAATGAGCAGTTCTTC
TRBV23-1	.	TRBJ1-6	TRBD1	CAISPRQGQGNDNSPLHF	TGCGCCATCTCCCCTAGGCAGGGACAGGGGAACGATAATTCACCCCTCCACTTT
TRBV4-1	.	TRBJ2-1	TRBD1	CASSQEQGKQFF	TGCGCCAGCAGCCAAGAACAGGGGAAACAGTTCTTC
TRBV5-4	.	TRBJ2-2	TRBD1	CASSSQTGTNTGELFF	TGTGCCAGCAGCTCCCAGACAGGGACGAACACCGGGGAGCTGTTTTTT
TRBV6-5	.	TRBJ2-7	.	CASSSLWTRGSYEQYF	TGTGCCAGCAGTTCTCTGTGGACCCGGGGCTCCTACGAGCAGTACTTC
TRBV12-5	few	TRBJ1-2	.	CASGPPGYQSNYGYTF	TGTGCTAGTGGCCCCCCGGGTTACCAGTCTAACTATGGCTACACCTTC
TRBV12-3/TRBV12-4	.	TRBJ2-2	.	CASSLFGTGELFF	TGTGCCAGCAGTTTATTCGGTACCGGGGAGCTGTTTTTT
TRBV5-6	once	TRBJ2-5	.	CASSLIWGDQETQYF	TGTGCCAGCAGCCTGATTTGGGGGGACCAAGAGACCCAGTACTTC
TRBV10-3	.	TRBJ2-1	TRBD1	CAISRQGRHNEQFF	TGTGCCATCAGCCGACAGGGTAGACACAATGAGCAGTTCTTC
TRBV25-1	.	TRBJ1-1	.	CASSEWGGIGTEAFF	TGTGCCAGCAGTGAATGGGGGGGTATCGGAACTGAAGCTTTCTTT
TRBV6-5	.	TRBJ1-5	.	CASSTGSQPQHF	TGTGCCAGCAGTACTGGGAGTCAGCCCCAGCATTTT
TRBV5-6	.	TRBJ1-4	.	CASSKEGRGYNPEKLFF	TGTGCCAGCAGCAAGGAAGGCAGGGGATACAACCCTGAAAAACTGTTTTTT
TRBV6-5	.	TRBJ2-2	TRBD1	CASSSAGGGELFF	TGTGCCAGCAGCAGCGCAGGGGGCGGGGAGCTGTTTTTT